This T cell receptor (beta chain) originates from a study of cytomegalovirus exposure and HLA in healthy donors. Vbeta (60) and Jbeta (13) primers were used in the PCR. The assay was immunoSEQ multiplex PCR, and TCRdb's table has in-frame clones only and misses some. The data show some 200,000 clones, with 80% to 90% seen just once and over 0.95% held by the top ten. The CDR3 has 14 residues. The germline gives CDR1 GTSNPN, CDR2 SVGIG (reference sequence). Losses at the gene ends were 6 bases for V and 8 bases for J; bases not matched to a gene: 7. Sequenced sample: PBMCs. The receptor's source is a woman under 30 in good health and CMV-seronegative. This chain joins TRBV30 and TRBJ2-3; 14 bases align to TRBD2. The CDR3 DNA reads as TGTGCCTGTCATCCGGGACTAGCGGGAGCTACGCAGTATTTT. Its protein is CACHPGLAGATQYF.